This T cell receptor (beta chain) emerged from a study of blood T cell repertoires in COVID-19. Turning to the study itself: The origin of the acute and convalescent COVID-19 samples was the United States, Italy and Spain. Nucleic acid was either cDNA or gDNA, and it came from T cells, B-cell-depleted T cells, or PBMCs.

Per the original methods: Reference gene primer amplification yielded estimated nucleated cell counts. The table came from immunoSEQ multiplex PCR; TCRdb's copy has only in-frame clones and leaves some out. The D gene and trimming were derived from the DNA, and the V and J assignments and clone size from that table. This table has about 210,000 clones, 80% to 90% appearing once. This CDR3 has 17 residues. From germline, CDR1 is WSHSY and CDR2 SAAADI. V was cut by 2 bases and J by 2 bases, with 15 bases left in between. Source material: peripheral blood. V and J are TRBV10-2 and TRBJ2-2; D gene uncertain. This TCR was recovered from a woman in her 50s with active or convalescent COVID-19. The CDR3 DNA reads TGCGCCAGCAGTGAGGAAGTGAGTTATTACAACACCGGGGAGCTGTTTTTT. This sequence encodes CASSEEVSYYNTGELFF.